The clone carrying this T cell receptor beta chain was observed a few times. This sample was taken from a study of blood T cell repertoires in COVID-19. Study-level information: Nucleic acid was either cDNA or gDNA, and it came from T cells, B-cell-depleted T cells, or PBMCs.

The V and J ends lost 4 bases and 8 bases respectively, with 12 bases between them. The CDR3 spans 13 residues. The germline gives CDR1 MGHRA, CDR2 YSYEKL. Sequencing used immunoSEQ multiplex PCR; TCRdb keeps in-frame clones, though not all of them. The data contain approximately 170,000 clones, roughly four fifths of them singletons. The chain combines TRBV4-1 with TRBJ2-1; no clear D. The sample taken for sequencing was peripheral blood. The sequence came from a human donor in a cohort sampled during active COVID-19. CDR3 protein: CASSPERPDEQFF. CDR3 nucleotides: TGCGCCAGCAGCCCCGAGCGACCGGATGAGCAGTTCTTC.